This T cell receptor (beta chain) was recorded in a study of T cell responses to AZD1222 COVID-19 vaccine (dated by TCRdb to 2020 to 2023). As for the study more broadly: TCR sequencing was performed for approximately 240 trial participants, of whom roughly 200 were given two doses of AZD1222 and around 25 were given two doses of MenACWY control vaccine. Trial participants were enrolled by age into 18-55, 56-69 and 70-plus year subgroups, with around 150, 28 and 57 TCR-sequenced participants respectively.

Study-wide conclusions, independent of this receptor: In the small 56-69-year group, the increase in depth fell short of significance, most likely because of low power. Because no day 14 peak-response samples were available, repertoires were characterized only after the peak T cell response. Participants were mostly white British and included more females than males, and it was suggested by the authors that clonal diversity may have been underestimated. After two AZD1222 doses, spike-specific TCR breadth and depth were significantly higher than at day 0 and than in MenACWY recipients. Reportedly, close to half of the unique spike-specific TCRs recognized epitopes lying outside the regions that are mutated in the B.1.351 and B.1.1.7 variants. Only six or seven AZD1222 recipients were SARS-CoV-2 seropositive at baseline, limiting conclusions about previously exposed vaccinees. CD4 TCRs associated with the vaccine covered the entire spike protein, and the dominant responses were in regions 160-218 and 743-854.

To note about this clone: Its specific antigen is unknown. Nothing much larger sits one base from this clone, and base qualities are not available.

Trimming accounts for 1 base at V and 2 bases at J, while the number of junction bases matched to no gene is 13. Taken from cysteine to phenylalanine, the CDR3 has 19 residues. Just CDR3 DNA is preserved here, 57 bases in frame from base 1. CDR1 and CDR2 are read off the germline V gene as LGHNA and YSLEER. The CDR3 regions of human TCRbeta chains were analyzed by immunosequencing. In the paper's pipeline: Repertoire TCRs were matched against a reference library of SARS-CoV-2-specific TCRs generated with the MIRA antigen-specificity platform. Breadth was defined as the fraction of unique TCRs that were SARS-CoV-2-associated. Depth was defined as the fraction of total T cells that were SARS-CoV-2-associated. Using the MIRA data, each spike-specific TCR was mapped to the spike region that the TCR reacts to and placed in a CD4 or CD8 class. Log10-transformed breadth and depth values were compared by one-way ANOVA with Sidak's multiple comparisons tests. What TCRdb holds here is the immuneACCESS table cut down to in-frame rearrangements. Part of the clones is not present; checked against another copy, under half of the missing clones reflect an unresolved V gene, and the others are unexplained. The V and J calls and clone size were taken over from that table, and D and trimming were inferred from the DNA. Recorded for this sample are about 150,000 clones; 70% to 90% of them occurred a single time. Of the sample, 3% to 4% is held by the ten largest clones.

The sample's time point label, in plain terms: baseline before first vaccination. Read against the paper, the sample's treatment or condition label means: meningococcal conjugate vaccine given as trial control. Samples from vaccinated people were obtained from the UK trials COV001 and COV002, which included a single-blind randomized controlled phase 2/3 trial of AZD1222 (ChAdOx1 nCoV-19) in healthy adults. For TCRbeta chain sequencing, PBMC samples from trial participants were taken at day 0 and at day 28 after the second dose. The material was peripheral blood, obtained on day 0 of MenACWY control vaccination. Recombination connected TRBV4-3 to TRBJ2-7; TRBD2 lines up with 11 middle nucleotides. The receptor's source is an adult in good health. CDR3 protein: CASSQARPSGGPGAYEQYF. The sequenced DNA: TGCGCCAGCAGCCAAGCCAGACCTAGCGGGGGGCCGGGGGCCTACGAGCAGTACTTC.